These 6 T cell receptor beta chains originate from one sample sequenced in a study of OX40 agonist ivuxolimab in advanced cancers. The method was immunoSEQ multiplex PCR; TCRdb's version includes in-frame clones alone and lacks a portion of them. The sample lists just over 30,000 clones; over 75% were seen once. Sample: CD4+ or CD8+ T cells sorted from blood, taken in a trial of the OX40 agonist ivuxolimab. The source of these receptors is an adult with an advanced solid tumor such as melanoma, head and neck, liver or kidney cancer.

V and J are TRBV7-2 and TRBJ2-5; 13 bases fit TRBD2. Per the germline V gene, CDR1 is SGHTA and CDR2 is FQGNSA. The CDR3 totals 16 residues. V lost 5 bases and J lost 5; bases outside the gene matches: 8. The CDR3 region is CASSPTSGRAWETQYF. In DNA, the CDR3 is TGTGCCAGCAGCCCTACTAGCGGGAGGGCGTGGGAGACCCAGTACTTC.

This chain connects TRBV28 to TRBJ2-3; D gene unclear. The CDR3 extends over 10 amino acids. Trimming removed 3 bases at V and 7 bases at J, with 2 bases between. The germline V gene encodes CDR1 MDHEN and CDR2 SYDVKM. The CDR3 spells CASSFNTQYF. The CDR3 coding sequence is TGTGCCAGCAGTTTCAATACGCAGTATTTT.

The chain links TRBV5-1 to TRBJ2-7; the match to TRBD1 covers 7 bases. The ends lost 4 bases at V and 4 bases at J; junction bases unmatched: 5. The germline V gene has CDR1 SGHRS and CDR2 YFSETQ. The CDR3 extends over 13 amino acids. The CDR3 DNA reads TGCGCCAGCAGCGAGGGACAGCCATACGAGCAGTACTTC. Translation: CASSEGQPYEQYF.

This sequence joins TRBV29-1 and TRBJ2-1; 7 bases are a match to TRBD1. This CDR3 has 12 amino acids. Losses at the gene ends were 5 bases for V and 4 bases for J; bases not matched to a gene: 2. Germline V CDR1 and CDR2: SQVTM, ANQGSEA. CDR3 loop: CSVKGQYNEQFF. CDR3 in DNA: TGCAGCGTTAAGGGACAGTACAATGAGCAGTTCTTC.

This clone has more than one count but fewer than ten. The gene calls are TRBV6-5 and TRBJ1-2; D may be TRBD1 (6 bases). This CDR3 region has 15 residues. V shed 2 bases and J shed 3 bases, with 13 bases lying between them. Germline V gene sequence: CDR1 MNHEY, CDR2 SVGAGI. CDR3 region: CASSYLGQFYYGYTF. The CDR3 DNA sequence: TGTGCCAGCAGTTACCTAGGACAGTTTTACTATGGCTACACCTTC.

V and J are TRBV5-1 and TRBJ2-1; weak D call: TRBD1 (6 bases). The germline V gene has CDR1 SGHRS and CDR2 YFSETQ. The CDR3 has 12 residues. Trimming took off 3 bases at V and 15 bases at J, with 16 bases between the two ends. CDR3 loop: CASSSDRRQRFF. The CDR3 DNA sequence: TGCGCCAGCAGCTCGGACAGAAGACAACGGTTCTTC.